The 28 T cell receptor beta chains given below trace back to one sample, sequenced in a study of shared clonotypes between healthy human individuals. Profiled with immunoSEQ multiplex PCR; TCRdb holds only in-frame clones, not every one. The sample holds some 1 million clones, about 75% seen once. Input material: memory CD4+ T cells sorted from blood. Subset defined: CD45RA-negative fraction. These receptors came from a man aged 18-30 years in good health.

This clone appeared a few times. The chain joins TRBV11-2 to TRBJ2-1; 11 bases are shared with TRBD2. The CDR3 length is 15 residues. With 2 bases clipped from V and 7 bases from J, the junction kept 4 bases outside the gene matches. Germline loops: CDR1 SGHAT, CDR2 FQNNGV. CDR3 region: CASSLRLAGGNEQFF. CDR3 DNA sequence: TGTGCCAGCAGCTTACGTTTAGCGGGAGGGAATGAGCAGTTCTTC.

The chain uses TRBV28 and TRBJ1-4; D is possibly TRBD1 (5 bases). The CDR3 loop spans 16 amino acids. V dropped 2 bases and J dropped 2 bases, with 12 bases sitting between them. Germline assignment: CDR1 MDHEN and CDR2 SYDVKM. The CDR3 sequence: CASSLRTIGTNEKLFF. The CDR3 DNA reads as TGTGCCAGCAGTTTAAGGACAATCGGGACTAATGAAAAACTGTTTTTT.

The CDR3 is CASSLYRTTGELFF. The CDR3 DNA follows: TGTGCCAGCAGCTTATACCGGACAACCGGGGAGCTGTTTTTT. The chain carries TRBV7-3 and TRBJ2-2; TRBD1 is a possible D gene (5 bases). Deletions cut 2 bases from V and 5 bases from J, with 9 bases between. The CDR3 runs to 14 residues. Germline V gene sequence: CDR1 SGHTA, CDR2 FQGTGA.

The chain joins TRBV5-6 to TRBJ1-1; TRBD1 agrees at 12 bases. Germline V lookup: CDR1 SGHDT, CDR2 YYEEEE. The CDR3 consists of 16 residues. Losses at the gene ends were 4 bases for V and 6 bases for J; bases not matched to a gene: 10. The CDR3 nucleotides read TGTGCCAGCAGCGCGGGGGACAGGGGGCGCAGGGCTGAAGCTTTCTTT. It yields the protein CASSAGDRGRRAEAFF.

This chain links TRBV18 with TRBJ1-4; no clear D gene. This CDR3 comprises 15 residues. Trimming cost V 4 bases and J 0 bases, with 9 bases left between them. Germline V CDR1 and CDR2: KGHSH, LQKENI. CDR3 in DNA: TGTGCCAGCTCACGCGGGGTAGCAACTAATGAAAAACTGTTTTTT. Translation gives CASSRGVATNEKLFF.

The chain links TRBV12-5 to TRBJ2-5; 12 bases align to TRBD1. V lost 6 bases and J lost 5; bases outside the gene matches: 7. The CDR3 is 15 amino acids. Germline V gene lookup returns CDR1 LGHNT and CDR2 FRNRAP. CDR3 residues: CASGTGTGGFETQYF. The CDR3, as DNA: TGTGCTAGTGGCACCGGGACAGGGGGCTTCGAGACCCAGTACTTC.

V is TRBV5-1 and J is TRBJ1-1, with unresolved D. Germline V gene data show CDR1 as SGHRS and CDR2 as YFSETQ. The CDR3 spans 12 residues. V lost 4 bases, J lost 2 bases, and 6 bases lay in between. CDR3 in amino acids: CASSMTNTEAFF. In nucleotides, the CDR3 is TGCGCCAGCAGCATGACAAACACTGAAGCTTTCTTT.

Note on this clone: Other DNA sequences in the sample encode the same CDR3. The chain links TRBV5-4 to TRBJ2-6, with 9 bases that match TRBD1. From germline, CDR1 is SGHNT and CDR2 YYREEE (reference sequence). CDR3 length equals 17 residues. J lost 4 bases, V lost 4 bases, and 9 bases had no gene match. CDR3 sequence reads: CASSTDRGKTGANVLTF. The DNA of the CDR3 is TGTGCCAGCAGCACCGACAGGGGGAAAACCGGGGCCAACGTCCTGACTTTC.

The rearrangement links TRBV19 to TRBJ2-1; 8 bases align to TRBD1. The CDR3 sequence is 14 residues long. J was trimmed by 6 bases and V by 2 bases; bases with no gene match: 3. Germline CDR1 and CDR2: LNHDA and SQIVND (reference sequence). The CDR3 DNA reads as TGTGCCAGTAGTATACTTGGGACAGGCAATGAGCAGTTCTTC. It yields the protein CASSILGTGNEQFF.

The chain couples TRBV6-5 to TRBJ1-2; D unresolved. CDR1 and CDR2 (germline): MNHEY, SVGAGI. The CDR3 runs to 13 residues. V was pared by 6 bases and J by 0 bases, with 8 bases between. CDR3 sequence: CASRQTANYGYTF. The CDR3 nucleotides read TGTGCCAGCAGGCAAACAGCTAACTATGGCTACACCTTC.

The chain links TRBV27 to TRBJ2-5, with TRBD2 identical over 7 bases. Matching the DNA end better, TRBJ2-7 makes the J call doubtful. Per the germline V gene, CDR1 is MNHEY and CDR2 is SMNVEV (reference sequence). CDR3 length: 14 residues. CDR3 protein: CASSFGGGAYEQYF. The CDR3 DNA is TGTGCCAGCAGTTTCGGCGGGGGAGCCTACGAGCAGTACTTC.

This clone has just a few counts. V usage is TRBV5-5 and J usage is TRBJ2-1; maybe TRBD1 (6 bases). Germline V CDR1 and CDR2: SGHKS, YYEKEE (reference sequence). The V and J ends lost 4 bases and 4 bases respectively, with 18 bases between them. This CDR3 is 16 amino acids long. Here the CDR3 reads CASSPRGQGLYNEQFF. The CDR3 DNA sequence: TGTGCCAGCAGCCCGAGGGGCCAGGGGCTTTACAATGAGCAGTTCTTC. The full variable domain, in which reference TRBV5-5 and TRBJ2-1 provide the parts outside the CDR3, is DAGVTQSPTHLIKTRGQQVTLRCSPISGHKSVSWYQQVLGQGPQFIFQYYEKEERGRGNFPDRFSARQFPNYSSELNVNALLLGDSALYLCASSPRGQGLYNEQFFGPGTRLTVL.

This chain joins TRBV7-9 and TRBJ1-4; 9 nucleotides agree with TRBD1. CDR1 is SEHNR and CDR2 is FQNEAQ in the germline V gene (reference sequence). The CDR3 is 16 amino acids. V lost 3 bases to trimming and J lost 8 bases; unmatched junction nucleotides: 10. The CDR3 protein is CASSFLTGQGGEKLFF. In DNA form, the CDR3 reads TGTGCCAGCAGCTTCCTGACGGGACAGGGTGGAGAAAAACTGTTTTTT. Drawing the rest from reference TRBV7-9 and TRBJ1-4, the complete variable domain is DTGVSQNPRHKITKRGQNVTFRCDPISEHNRLYWYRQTLGQGPEFLTYFQNEAQLEKSRLLSDRFSAERPKGSFSTLEIQRTEQGDSAMYLCASSFLTGQGGEKLFFGSGTQLSVL.

Regarding this clone: Other DNA sequences in this sample translate to the same CDR3. CDR3 protein: CASSLGTSGQETQYF. CDR3 DNA sequence: TGTGCCAGCAGCCTCGGGACTAGCGGTCAAGAGACCCAGTACTTC. The chain couples TRBV5-4 to TRBJ2-5, with 11 bases identical to TRBD2. Trimming removed 4 bases from V and 2 bases from J; junction bases left unmatched: 4. CDR3 size: 15 residues. Germline V gene lookup returns CDR1 SGHNT and CDR2 YYREEE (reference sequence).

J is TRBJ2-5 and V is TRBV6-1, with D unclear. V was shortened by 4 bases and J by 5 bases, with 8 bases between the two germline ends. The CDR3 runs 12 residues. Germline CDR1 is MNHNS and CDR2 is SASEGT. CDR3 nucleotide sequence: TGTGCCAGCAGTGGCCCAAGCGAGACCCAGTACTTC. Translated, it gives CASSGPSETQYF.

The chain recombines TRBV7-8 with TRBJ2-2; 9 bases are a match to TRBD1. The V and J ends lost 5 bases and 4 bases, in that order; junction bases with no gene match: 8. The germline gives CDR1 SGHVS, CDR2 FQNEAQ. There are 16 residues in the CDR3. This chain's CDR3 is CASSKTGTGFTGELFF. Written as DNA, the CDR3 is TGTGCCAGCAGCAAAACCGGGACAGGGTTCACCGGGGAGCTGTTTTTT.

The chain combines TRBV18 with TRBJ1-3; possibly TRBD1 for D (6 bases). V shed 2 bases and J shed 1 base, with 12 bases lying between them. CDR3 length equals 16 residues. Per germline, CDR1 KGHSH and CDR2 LQKENI. Here the CDR3 reads CASSPETGRSGNTIYF. The CDR3 nucleotides are TGTGCCAGCTCACCAGAAACAGGGAGGTCTGGAAACACCATATATTTT.

The chain recombines TRBV29-1 with TRBJ2-5; possibly TRBD1 for D (8 bases). The CDR3 is made up of 14 amino acids. From germline, CDR1 is SQVTM and CDR2 ANQGSEA. The V end was cut by 7 bases, the J end by 11 bases, with 26 bases between. CDR3 in DNA: TGCAGCGCCAGCTCCGGGACAGGAGGGGGGGAGCAGTACTTC. Residues: CSASSGTGGGEQYF.

The chain has TRBV7-9 and TRBJ2-2, with 9 bases identical to TRBD1. V trimming: 5 bases; J trimming: 8 bases; junction bases outside the gene matches: 9. The CDR3 has 15 residues. Germline V gene data show CDR1 as SEHNR and CDR2 as FQNEAQ (reference sequence). The CDR3 here is CASSAQGAGIGELFF. The CDR3 region has the DNA TGTGCCAGCAGCGCACAGGGGGCAGGGATTGGGGAGCTGTTTTTT.

The CDR3 coding sequence is TGTGCCAGCAGCTTGAGGCTTCGGTTGGAGCAGTACTTC. Translated, it gives CASSLRLRLEQYF. The chain recombines TRBV7-2 with TRBJ2-7, with unresolved D. The V and J ends lost 3 bases and 7 bases respectively, with 13 bases between them. This CDR3 has 13 amino acids. Germline V gives CDR1 SGHTA, CDR2 FQGNSA.

Worth noting for this clone: Different DNA sequences within this sample yield the same CDR3. The chain has TRBV6-5 and TRBJ2-3; D gene ambiguous. This CDR3 has 12 amino acids. Germline CDR1 and CDR2: MNHEY and SVGAGI. Trimming took off 0 bases at V and 5 bases at J, with 3 bases between the two ends. The CDR3 bases are TGTGCCAGCAGTTACTCGGGAGATACGCAGTATTTT. Translation: CASSYSGDTQYF.

This clone has a handful of counts. The CDR3 DNA sequence: TGTGCCAGCAGTTTCCGGGACAGGGTCTTATCGGGTGAAAAACTGTTTTTT. Amino acids: CASSFRDRVLSGEKLFF. The V and J genes are TRBV27 and TRBJ1-4; 9 bases are shared with TRBD1. Losses at the gene ends were 3 bases for V and 7 bases for J; bases not matched to a gene: 12. The germline CDR1 and CDR2 sequences are MNHEY and SMNVEV (reference sequence). The CDR3 extends over 17 amino acids.

This chain connects TRBV29-1 to TRBJ2-1; D not certain. This CDR3 has 10 residues. The germline V gene has CDR1 SQVTM and CDR2 ANQGSEA. The V end was cut by 7 bases, the J end by 10 bases, with 11 bases between. The CDR3 DNA reads TGCAGCGGGAACGCTAACGAGCAGTTCTTC. Protein: CSGNANEQFF.

The V gene is TRBV5-6, the J gene TRBJ2-4; TRBD1 matches 9 bases. The CDR3 loop spans 14 amino acids. The germline V gene encodes CDR1 SGHDT and CDR2 YYEEEE. The V and J ends lost 2 bases and 8 bases, in that order; junction bases with no gene match: 5. Here the CDR3 reads CASSLGTGMDIQYF. The CDR3 DNA follows: TGTGCCAGCAGCTTAGGGACAGGGATGGACATTCAGTACTTC.

This clone has a single count. V usage is TRBV11-1 and J usage is TRBJ2-1; 7 bases align to TRBD1. CDR1 is SGHAT, CDR2 FQDESV, per germline (reference sequence). V trimming: 5 bases; J trimming: 3 bases; junction bases outside the gene matches: 7. This CDR3 is 15 amino acids long. As DNA, the CDR3 is TGTGCCAGCAGCAGCCACAGGGGCCTCTACAATGAGCAGTTCTTC. This encodes CASSSHRGLYNEQFF.

A remark on this clone: A much larger clone sits a single nucleotide away, making a read error possible. This rearrangement joins TRBV2 to TRBJ1-2; tentative D call: TRBD1 (6 bases). The CDR3 totals 13 residues. From germline, CDR1 is SNHLY and CDR2 FYNNEI. V lost 6 bases to trimming and J lost 1 base, with 9 bases between them. This CDR3 is CASSADSNYGYTF. The CDR3 nucleotides are TGTGCCAGCAGCGCGGACAGTAACTATGGCTACACCTTC.

This chain links TRBV10-3 with TRBJ2-2; the D gene could be TRBD1 or TRBD2 (5 bases each). The CDR3 is made up of 16 amino acids. Germline loops: CDR1 ENHRY, CDR2 SYGVKD. Between the trimmed V and J ends, which lost 1 base and 6 bases, there was a span of 15 bases. CDR3 nucleotide sequence: TGTGCCATCAGTGAGTTGCCTGGGGACCGGCCCGGGGAGCTGTTTTTT. It specifies CAISELPGDRPGELFF.

V and J are TRBV2 and TRBJ2-5; D might be TRBD2 (6 bases). Trimming shortened V by 8 bases and J by 0 bases, and 13 bases separated the two germline ends. There are 14 residues in the CDR3. Germline lookup yields CDR1 SNHLY and CDR2 FYNNEI. The CDR3 coding sequence is TGTGCCAGCTCTGCGGGATCCTACCAAGAGACCCAGTACTTC. Amino acids: CASSAGSYQETQYF.